This T cell receptor (beta chain) was observed in a study of cytomegalovirus exposure and HLA in healthy donors. Remarks on this clone: The antigen is unknown.

Notes on the study in general: Most CMV-associated TCR beta chains were later found to appear HLA-restricted. The study designated 160 or so TCR beta chains cytomegalovirus-associated.

The CDR3 has 16 amino acids. CDR1 and CDR2 from the germline V gene are SEHNR and FQNEAQ (reference sequence). The junction had 5 bases not matched to a gene; V was cut back by 2 bases and J by 2 bases. The PCR was carried out with 60 Vbeta primers and 13 Jbeta primers. Authors' methods: Approximately 12 million of around 85 million unique TCR beta chains were shared, per a later count. Measured with immunoSEQ multiplex PCR; TCRdb has only the in-frame clones, and not every one. V, J and clone size derive from that table, while D and trimming were established from the DNA sequence. Here the sample spans under 150,000 clones, approximately 83% being singletons.

Sequenced: PBMCs. The chain couples TRBV7-9 to TRBJ2-3; TRBD1 agrees at 9 bases. The origin of this receptor is a woman in her forties in good health and CMV-seronegative. In DNA, the CDR3 is TGTGCCAGCAGCTTACCGGGACAGGGAAACACAGATACGCAGTATTTT. Translating gives CASSLPGQGNTDTQYF.